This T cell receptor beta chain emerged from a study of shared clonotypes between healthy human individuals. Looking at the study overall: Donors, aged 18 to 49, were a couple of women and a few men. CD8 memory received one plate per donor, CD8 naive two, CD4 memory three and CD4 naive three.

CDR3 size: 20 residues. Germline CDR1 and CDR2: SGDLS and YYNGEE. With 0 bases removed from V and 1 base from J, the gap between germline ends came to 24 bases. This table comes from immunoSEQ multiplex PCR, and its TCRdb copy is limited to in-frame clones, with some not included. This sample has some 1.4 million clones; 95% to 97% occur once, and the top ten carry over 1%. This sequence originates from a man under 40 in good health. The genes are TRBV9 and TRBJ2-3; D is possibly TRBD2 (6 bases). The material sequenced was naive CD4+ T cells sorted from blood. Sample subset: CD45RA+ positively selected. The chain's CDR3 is CASSVESVVRRDGGTDTQYF. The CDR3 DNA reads TGTGCCAGCAGCGTAGAGTCGGTGGTTAGGCGGGATGGAGGCACAGATACGCAGTATTTT.